The 15 T cell receptor beta chains reported below all come from one sample, sequenced in a study of cytomegalovirus exposure and HLA in healthy donors. The study ran its PCR with 60 Vbeta and 13 Jbeta primers. Measured with immunoSEQ multiplex PCR; TCRdb has only the in-frame clones, and not every one. The sample contains 150,000 to 200,000 clones, roughly 80% of which appear only once. The sample was PBMCs. The receptor source for this set is a man between 50 and 59 years old in good health and CMV-seronegative.

The rearrangement joins TRBV6-5 to TRBJ1-3, with D hard to call. Germline lookup yields CDR1 MNHEY and CDR2 SVGAGI. The CDR3 has 15 amino acids. V gave up 2 bases and J gave up 5 bases, with 13 bases separating them. The CDR3 coding sequence is TGTGCCAGCAGTTACCTAGGAGGCGTCCGAAACACCATATATTTT. This gives the protein CASSYLGGVRNTIYF.

The J gene is TRBJ2-2, the V gene TRBV27; unclear D gene. Germline loops: CDR1 MNHEY, CDR2 SMNVEV (reference sequence). This CDR3 is built from 12 residues. Deletions cut 8 bases from V and 4 bases from J, with 8 bases between. CDR3: CASSRFTGELFF. CDR3 coding DNA: TGTGCCAGCTCACGGTTCACCGGGGAGCTGTTTTTT.

The gene calls are TRBV2 and TRBJ2-2; TRBD2 matches 7 bases. Trimming at V came to 11 bases and at J to 7 bases, leaving 7 bases not matched to a gene. The CDR3 covers 12 residues. Germline assignment: CDR1 SNHLY and CDR2 FYNNEI. This chain's CDR3 is CASRAGVGELFF. For the CDR3, the DNA is TGTGCCTCACGCGCGGGGGTCGGGGAGCTGTTTTTT.

The CDR3 coding sequence is TGTGCCAGCCGCGGGGGGTTAGGTGAGCAGTACTTC. The encoded protein is CASRGGLGEQYF. This sequence joins TRBV5-6 and TRBJ2-7, with 8 bases lining up with TRBD2. CDR1 is SGHDT and CDR2 is YYEEEE in the germline V gene. The length of the CDR3 is 12 residues. Trimming removed 7 bases from V and 7 bases from J; junction bases left unmatched: 7. The variable domain in full, completed from reference TRBV5-6 and TRBJ2-7, reads DAGVTQSPTHLIKTRGQQVTLRCSPKSGHDTVSWYQQALGQGPQFIFQYYEEEERQRGNFPDRFSGHQFPNYSSELNVNALLLGDSALYLCASRGGLGEQYFGPGTRLTVT.

This chain joins TRBV4-3 and TRBJ2-7, with 11 bases that match TRBD1. Unmatched junction bases numbered 7, after V lost 4 bases and J lost 5 bases. Germline V lookup: CDR1 LGHNA, CDR2 YSLEER. There are 15 residues in the CDR3. In DNA form, the CDR3 reads TGCGCCAGCAGCCCCCGGACAGGGGGCCTCCACGAGCAGTACTTC. Residues: CASSPRTGGLHEQYF.

About this clone itself: Compared with germline, one end of the junction differs, possibly owing to a read error. The rearrangement uses TRBV7-9 and TRBJ1-5, with TRBD1 matching 7 bases. Germline assignment: CDR1 SEHNR and CDR2 FQNEAQ (reference sequence). This CDR3 region has 15 residues. CDR3 protein: CSSSEDREIYQPQHF. The CDR3 DNA reads as TGTTCCAGCAGCGAAGACAGGGAAATTTATCAGCCCCAGCATTTT. Filled out from reference TRBV7-9 and TRBJ1-5, the complete variable domain reads DTGVSQNPRHKITKRGQNVTFRCDPISEHNRLYWYRQTLGQGPEFLTYFQNEAQLEKSRLLSDRFSAERPKGSFSTLEIQRTEQGDSAMYLCSSSEDREIYQPQHFGDGTRLSIL.

J is TRBJ2-1 and V is TRBV19; TRBD1 might be the D (6 bases). Germline V gene data show CDR1 as LNHDA and CDR2 as SQIVND (reference sequence). V lost 5 bases and J lost 3, with 17 bases in between. This CDR3 region has 16 residues. CDR3 protein: CASSAPGHTVYNEQFF. Written as DNA, the CDR3 is TGTGCCAGTAGTGCCCCGGGACACACGGTCTACAATGAGCAGTTCTTC. The full variable domain, in which reference TRBV19 and TRBJ2-1 provide the parts outside the CDR3, is DGGITQSPKYLFRKEGQNVTLSCEQNLNHDAMYWYRQDPGQGLRLIYYSQIVNDFQKGDIAEGYSVSREKKESFPLTVTSAQKNPTAFYLCASSAPGHTVYNEQFFGPGTRLTVL.

This clone was seen just once. This chain connects TRBV6-1 to TRBJ2-3; 9 bases are a match to TRBD1. This CDR3 is 14 amino acids long. Germline V CDR1 and CDR2: MNHNS, SASEGT. V lost 2 bases, J lost 4 bases, and 1 base stayed unmatched. The CDR3 region has the DNA TGTGCCAGCAGTGAAACAGGGGGCCCAGATACGCAGTATTTT. Translation: CASSETGGPDTQYF.

The chain recombines TRBV25-1 with TRBJ2-7; tentatively, D is TRBD1 (6 bases). Trimming pared 6 bases from V and 2 bases from J, leaving 14 bases between. CDR1 and CDR2 from the germline V gene are MGHDK and SYGVNS. This CDR3 is 14 amino acids long. The CDR3 spells CASRSGARPYEQYF. CDR3 DNA sequence: TGTGCCAGCAGATCAGGGGCGCGTCCCTACGAGCAGTACTTC.

V is TRBV5-1 and J is TRBJ1-3; 9 bases agree with TRBD1. Germline CDR1 and CDR2: SGHRS and YFSETQ. V was clipped by 0 bases and J by 0 bases; unmatched bases: 1. CDR3 length: 16 amino acids. CDR3 sequence: CASSLATGGSGNTIYF. As DNA, the CDR3 is TGCGCCAGCAGCTTGGCGACAGGGGGCTCTGGAAACACCATATATTTT.

The chain is built from TRBV30 and TRBJ2-7; TRBD1 matches at 8 bases. The V gene end was trimmed by 4 bases and the J gene end by 3 bases; junction bases not matched to a gene: 8. The CDR3 totals 14 residues. Germline CDR1 GTSNPN, CDR2 SVGIG (reference sequence). The CDR3, as DNA: TGTGCCTGGAAATTAAGACAGGGGAACTACGAGCAGTACTTC. It codes for CAWKLRQGNYEQYF.

This clone showed up just once. J is TRBJ2-2 and V is TRBV5-1; 10 nucleotides align to TRBD2. Germline V lookup: CDR1 SGHRS, CDR2 YFSETQ. CDR3 length: 16 residues. Germline trimming cut 4 bases from V and 8 bases from J; bases unmatched to any gene: 11. CDR3 in DNA: TGCGCCAGCAGCCCGGAACAGCGGGGGGGCCGTGGGGAGCTGTTTTTT. It translates to CASSPEQRGGRGELFF.

The rearrangement uses TRBV5-1 and TRBJ2-3, with TRBD1 matching over 8 bases. After removal of 8 bases from V and 3 bases from J, the junction contained 2 bases not matched to a gene. The CDR3 length is 12 residues. Germline V gene lookup returns CDR1 SGHRS and CDR2 YFSETQ. The CDR3 loop is CASRQGTDTQYF. CDR3 DNA sequence: TGCGCCAGTCGACAGGGGACAGATACGCAGTATTTT.

The chain recombines TRBV7-9 with TRBJ1-5, with unresolved D. Germline V gene lookup returns CDR1 SEHNR and CDR2 FQNEAQ (reference sequence). Trimming removed 1 base at V and 5 bases at J, with 15 bases between. CDR3 length: 16 residues. CDR3 in amino acids: CASSLGAGYPHQPQHF. CDR3 DNA sequence: TGTGCCAGCAGCTTAGGGGCAGGTTATCCCCATCAGCCCCAGCATTTT.

This clone was seen a single time. V and J are TRBV11-2 and TRBJ1-2, with D maybe TRBD1 (5 bases). With 0 bases removed from V and 4 bases from J, the gap between germline ends came to 9 bases. The CDR3 has 14 amino acids. CDR1 and CDR2 from the germline V gene are SGHAT and FQNNGV. CDR3 bases: TGTGCCAGCAGCTTAGAACGACAGATCTATGGCTACACCTTC. Translated: CASSLERQIYGYTF.